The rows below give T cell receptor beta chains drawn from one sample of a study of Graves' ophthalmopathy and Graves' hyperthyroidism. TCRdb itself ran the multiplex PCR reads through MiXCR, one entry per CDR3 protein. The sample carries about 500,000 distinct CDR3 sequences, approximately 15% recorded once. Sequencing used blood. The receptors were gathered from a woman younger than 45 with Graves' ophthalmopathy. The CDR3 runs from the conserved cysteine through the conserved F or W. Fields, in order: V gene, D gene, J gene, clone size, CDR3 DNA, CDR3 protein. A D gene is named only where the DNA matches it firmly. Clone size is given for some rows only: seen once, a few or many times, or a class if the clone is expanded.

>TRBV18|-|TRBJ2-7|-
TGTGCCAGCTCACCGGGCATGCAGGCCTACGAGCAGTACTTC
CASSPGMQAYEQYF
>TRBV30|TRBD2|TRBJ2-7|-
TGTGCCTGGAGCGCTAGCGGGAGGGCCGGGCAGTACTTC
CAWSASGRAGQYF
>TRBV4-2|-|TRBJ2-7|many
TGTGCCAGCAGCCAAGATCCGGAGGGGATGGGAGAGCAGTACTTC
CASSQDPEGMGEQYF
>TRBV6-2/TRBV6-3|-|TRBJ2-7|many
TGTGCCAGCAGTTACTCCCGAAAATTATTGACCTACGAGCAGTACTTC
CASSYSRKLLTYEQYF
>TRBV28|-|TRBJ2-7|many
TGTGCCAGCAACAACCTCGGGGGCGGGTACGAGCAGTACTTC
CASNNLGGGYEQYF
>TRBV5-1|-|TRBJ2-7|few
TGCGCCAGCAGCTTGGACGCAGCTACCTACGAGCAGTACTTC
CASSLDAATYEQYF
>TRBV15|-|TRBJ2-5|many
TGTGCCACCAGCAGAGATCCGGGACTGAGGCAAGAGACCCAGTACTTC
CATSRDPGLRQETQYF
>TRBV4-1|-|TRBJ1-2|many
TGCGCCAGCAGCCAAGTCTCAGCAGGAGCTAACTATGGCTACACCTTC
CASSQVSAGANYGYTF
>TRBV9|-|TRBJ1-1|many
TGTGCCAGCAGCGTAGCTAATAGAGGTGGGCAGAATAAGATGAACACTGAAGCTTTCTTT
CASSVANRGGQNKMNTEAFF
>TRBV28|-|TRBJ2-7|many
TGTGCCAGCCTAGTCCCCGGGACCACAAGCGAGCAGTACTTC
CASLVPGTTSEQYF
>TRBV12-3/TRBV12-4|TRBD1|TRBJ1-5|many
TGTGCCAGCAGGAAGACAGGGGGCAATCAGCCCCAGCATTTT
CASRKTGGNQPQHF
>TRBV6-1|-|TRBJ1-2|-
TGTGCCAGCAGCAGGGATGGCTACACCTTC
CASSRDGYTF
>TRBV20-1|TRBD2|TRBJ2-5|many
TGCAGTGCCGGCCGAGCGGGGGAGACCCAGTACTTC
CSAGRAGETQYF
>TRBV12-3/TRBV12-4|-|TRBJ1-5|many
TGTGCCAGCAGTTTATACAGCAATCAGCCCCAGCATTTT
CASSLYSNQPQHF
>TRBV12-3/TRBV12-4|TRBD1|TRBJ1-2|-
TGTGCCAGCGCCCTTGGACAGGCTGATGGCTACACCTTC
CASALGQADGYTF
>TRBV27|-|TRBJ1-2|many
TGTGCCAGCGGCCCGGGACCAAGATGGGGCTACACCTTC
CASGPGPRWGYTF
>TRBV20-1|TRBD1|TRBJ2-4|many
TGCAGTGCTACCCGACAGGGAAAAAACATTCAGTACTTC
CSATRQGKNIQYF
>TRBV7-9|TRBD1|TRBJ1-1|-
TGTGCCAGCAGCGCCCCGACAGGGATGAACACTGAAGCTTTCTTT
CASSAPTGMNTEAFF
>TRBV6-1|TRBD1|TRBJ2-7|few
TGTGCCAGCAGTGTAGGGGACAGCTCCTACGAGCAGTACTTC
CASSVGDSSYEQYF
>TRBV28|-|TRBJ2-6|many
TGTGCCAGCAGTTTAAGTGCAGGGGTTACTGGGGCCAACGTCCTGACTTTC
CASSLSAGVTGANVLTF
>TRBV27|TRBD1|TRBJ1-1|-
TGTGCCAGCAGTTCCCCAGCAGGGGGCACTGAAGCTTTCTTT
CASSSPAGGTEAFF
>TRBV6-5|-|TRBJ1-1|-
TGTGCCAGCAGTTACTATGCCCGAGATGACACTGAAGCTTTCTTT
CASSYYARDDTEAFF
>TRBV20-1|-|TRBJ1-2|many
TGCAGTGCTGACCACGCTATTGGCTACACCTTC
CSADHAIGYTF
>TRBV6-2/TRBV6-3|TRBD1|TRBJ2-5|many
TGTGCCAGCAGTTACTGGGGACAGGGGGCTGAGACCCAGTACTTC
CASSYWGQGAETQYF
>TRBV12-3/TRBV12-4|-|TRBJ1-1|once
TGTGCCAGCAGTTCAAGGGTTCGCACTGAAGCTTTCTTT
CASSSRVRTEAFF
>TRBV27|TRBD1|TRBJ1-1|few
TGTGCCAGCAGTTTGAACAGGGGGGTCACTGAAGCTTTCTTT
CASSLNRGVTEAFF
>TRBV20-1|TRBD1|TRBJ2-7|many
TGCAGTGCTAGCAAAATCGCCCCACAGGGGGCTTACGAGCAGTACTTC
CSASKIAPQGAYEQYF